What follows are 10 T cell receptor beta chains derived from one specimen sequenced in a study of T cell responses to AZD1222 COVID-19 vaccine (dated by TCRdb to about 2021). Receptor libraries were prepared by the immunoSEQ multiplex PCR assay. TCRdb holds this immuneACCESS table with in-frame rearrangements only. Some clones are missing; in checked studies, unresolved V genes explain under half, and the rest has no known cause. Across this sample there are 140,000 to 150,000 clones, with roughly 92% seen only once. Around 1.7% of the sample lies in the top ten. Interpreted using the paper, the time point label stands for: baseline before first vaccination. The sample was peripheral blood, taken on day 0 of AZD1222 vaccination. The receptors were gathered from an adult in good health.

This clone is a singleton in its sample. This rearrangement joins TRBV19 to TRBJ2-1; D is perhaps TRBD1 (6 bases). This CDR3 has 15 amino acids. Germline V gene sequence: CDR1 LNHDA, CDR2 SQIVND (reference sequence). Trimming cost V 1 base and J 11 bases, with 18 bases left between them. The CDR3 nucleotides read TGTGCCAGTAGTATAGTTGGCAGGGGCCTTGCAAAGCAGTTCTTC. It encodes CASSIVGRGLAKQFF.

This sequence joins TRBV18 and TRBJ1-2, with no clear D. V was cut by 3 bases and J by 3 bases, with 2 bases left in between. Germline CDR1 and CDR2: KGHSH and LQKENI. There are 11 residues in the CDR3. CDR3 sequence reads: CASSPDYGYTF. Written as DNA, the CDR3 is TGTGCCAGCTCACCCGACTATGGCTACACCTTC.

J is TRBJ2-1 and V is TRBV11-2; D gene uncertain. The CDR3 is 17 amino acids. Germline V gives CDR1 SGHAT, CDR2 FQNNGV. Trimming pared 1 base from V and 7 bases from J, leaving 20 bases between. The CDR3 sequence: CASSLGLLRREPNEQFF. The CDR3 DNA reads TGTGCCAGCAGCTTAGGGCTATTAAGAAGAGAGCCTAATGAGCAGTTCTTC.

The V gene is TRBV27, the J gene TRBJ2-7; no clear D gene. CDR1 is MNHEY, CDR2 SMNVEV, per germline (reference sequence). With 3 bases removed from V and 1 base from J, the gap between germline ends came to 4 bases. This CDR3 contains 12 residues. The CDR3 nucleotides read TGTGCCAGCAGTTTCGGATCCTACGAGCAGTACTTC. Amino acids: CASSFGSYEQYF.

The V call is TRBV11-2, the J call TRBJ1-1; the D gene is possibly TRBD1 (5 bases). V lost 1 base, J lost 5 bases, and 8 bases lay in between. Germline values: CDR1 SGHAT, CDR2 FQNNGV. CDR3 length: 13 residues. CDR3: CASSLVRATEAFF. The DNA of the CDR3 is TGTGCCAGCAGCTTAGTCAGGGCTACTGAAGCTTTCTTT.

CDR3 DNA: TGTGCCAGCAGTGAAGGGTGGTCGGTTGATACGCAGTATTTT. It encodes CASSEGWSVDTQYF. The rearrangement uses TRBV6-1 and TRBJ2-3; the D is unclear. The CDR3 length is 14 residues. Germline loops: CDR1 MNHNS, CDR2 SASEGT. V gave up 1 base and J gave up 6 bases, with 11 bases separating them.

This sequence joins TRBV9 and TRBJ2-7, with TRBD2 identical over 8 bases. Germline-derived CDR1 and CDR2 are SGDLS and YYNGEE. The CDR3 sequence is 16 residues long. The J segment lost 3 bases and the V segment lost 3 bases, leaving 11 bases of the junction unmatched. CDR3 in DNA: TGTGCCAGCAGCGCTTCCGGGACTAGGTCAATCTACGAGCAGTACTTC. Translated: CASSASGTRSIYEQYF. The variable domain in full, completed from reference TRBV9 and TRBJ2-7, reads DSGVTQTPKHLITATGQRVTLRCSPRSGDLSVYWYQQSLDQGLQFLIQYYNGEERAKGNILERFSAQQFPDLHSELNLSSLELGDSALYFCASSASGTRSIYEQYFGPGTRLTVT.

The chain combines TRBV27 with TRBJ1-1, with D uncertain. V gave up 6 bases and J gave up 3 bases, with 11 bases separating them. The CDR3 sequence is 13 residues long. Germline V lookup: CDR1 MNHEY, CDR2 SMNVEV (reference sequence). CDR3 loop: CASRLGRYTEAFF. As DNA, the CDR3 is TGTGCCAGCAGACTAGGAAGGTACACTGAAGCTTTCTTT.

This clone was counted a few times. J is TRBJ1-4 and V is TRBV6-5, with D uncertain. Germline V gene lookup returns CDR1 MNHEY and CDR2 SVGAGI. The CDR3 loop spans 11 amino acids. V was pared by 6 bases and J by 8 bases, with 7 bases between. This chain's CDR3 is CASSPREKLFF. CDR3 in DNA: TGTGCCAGCAGCCCCCGGGAAAAACTGTTTTTT.

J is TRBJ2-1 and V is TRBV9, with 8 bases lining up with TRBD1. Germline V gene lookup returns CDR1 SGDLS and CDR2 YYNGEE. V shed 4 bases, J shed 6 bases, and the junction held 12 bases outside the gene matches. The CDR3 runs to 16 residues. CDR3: CASSPYPGQALNEQFF. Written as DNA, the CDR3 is TGTGCCAGCAGCCCTTACCCGGGACAGGCCCTCAATGAGCAGTTCTTC.